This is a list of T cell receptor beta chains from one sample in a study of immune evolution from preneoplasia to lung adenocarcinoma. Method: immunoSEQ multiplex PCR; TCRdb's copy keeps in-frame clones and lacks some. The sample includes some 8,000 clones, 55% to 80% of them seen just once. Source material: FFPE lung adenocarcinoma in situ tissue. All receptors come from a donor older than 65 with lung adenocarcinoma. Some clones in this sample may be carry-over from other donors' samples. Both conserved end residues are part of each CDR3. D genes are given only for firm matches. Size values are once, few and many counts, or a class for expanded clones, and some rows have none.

TGTGCCAGCAGCCAAGACGGTAGCGGGGGGGCGGTGGATACGCAGTATTTT	CASSQDGSGGAVDTQYF	TRBD2	.	TRBV4-2	TRBJ2-3
TGTGCCAGCAGCCCTGGGGAGGTGAACACTGAAGCTTTCTTT	CASSPGEVNTEAFF	.	.	TRBV7-6	TRBJ1-1
TGTGCCAGCAGCCCTGACACTATCTATGGCTACACCTTC	CASSPDTIYGYTF	.	few	TRBV7-9	TRBJ1-2
TGTGCCAGCAGCTTGGTTTTGGCTGACACTGAAGCTTTCTTT	CASSLVLADTEAFF	.	.	TRBV5-6	TRBJ1-1
TGTGCCAGCAGCTTTTCCGGCGAAGAGACCCAGTACTTC	CASSFSGEETQYF	.	.	TRBV7-2	TRBJ2-5
TGTGCCAGCAGGCCTTCTAGCGGGATTGAGCAGTTCTTC	CASRPSSGIEQFF	TRBD2	.	TRBV2	TRBJ2-1
TGTGCCAGTAGGGGGACAGGGGCACAAAGGAGCAATCAGCCCCAGCATTTT	CASRGTGAQRSNQPQHF	TRBD1	.	TRBV19	TRBJ1-5
TGTGCCAGCAGTTTATTGTGGGACAGGTGGAGGGCTGGGGCCAACGTCCTGACTTTC	CASSLLWDRWRAGANVLTF	TRBD1	.	TRBV27	TRBJ2-6
TGTGCCAGTAGGGAGGCAGTCCCTAACTATGGCTACACCTTC	CASREAVPNYGYTF	.	once	TRBV18	TRBJ1-2
TGTGCCCCACAAATCCGGATAAACCATCTCGAATACAATGAGCAGTTCTTC	CAPQIRINHLEYNEQFF	.	.	TRBV10-3	TRBJ2-1
TGTGCCAGCAGCCGACAGGGGATGAACACTGAAGCTTTCTTT	CASSRQGMNTEAFF	TRBD1	.	TRBV6-6	TRBJ1-1
TGTGCCAGCAGCTTATTCGGGACTAGCGGCCCCCCTTACAATGAGCAGTTCTTC	CASSLFGTSGPPYNEQFF	TRBD2	.	TRBV7-3	TRBJ2-1
TGTGCCAGTAGCCGGGACCCCAAAAGCTATGGCTACACCTTC	CASSRDPKSYGYTF	.	.	TRBV19	TRBJ1-2
TGTGCCAGCAGTACCAACTTGGACGTGAATAGCAATCAGCCCCAGCATTTT	CASSTNLDVNSNQPQHF	.	.	TRBV27	TRBJ1-5
TGCGCCAGCAGCTTGGCCACAGGGGGTTTTCCCGGGGAGCTGTTTTTT	CASSLATGGFPGELFF	TRBD1	.	TRBV5-1	TRBJ2-2
TGCGCCAGCAGCTCTCCCGCCGCCGACAGCCCCAAGCAGCCCCAGCATTTT	CASSSPAADSPKQPQHF	.	.	TRBV5-1	TRBJ1-5
TGTGCCAGCAGTCGGGGGAAGGCTGGAAACACCATATATTTT	CASSRGKAGNTIYF	.	.	TRBV6-5	TRBJ1-3
TGCGCCAGCAGCTTGGGGGGACAGACATACAATGAGCAGTTCTTC	CASSLGGQTYNEQFF	TRBD1	.	TRBV5-1	TRBJ2-1
TGTGCCAGCAGTGAAGCGGAACCTCTGAACACTGAAGCTTTCTTT	CASSEAEPLNTEAFF	.	.	TRBV2	TRBJ1-1
TGTGCCAGCATCCAAGGAGGGGATCTGAACACTGAAGCTTTCTTT	CASIQGGDLNTEAFF	.	.	TRBV28	TRBJ1-1
TGTGCCTGGAGAAATCAGGGTGTCCAGACCCAGTACTTC	CAWRNQGVQTQYF	.	few	TRBV30	TRBJ2-5
TGTGCCAGCAGCGCACGGACAGGGGGCAATGAGCAGTTCTTC	CASSARTGGNEQFF	TRBD1	.	TRBV7-2	TRBJ2-1
TGCGCCAGCAGTGGACTAGCGTCCGGGAGGAATGAGCAGTTCTTC	CASSGLASGRNEQFF	TRBD2	.	TRBV10-1	TRBJ2-1
TGCAGCGTTGGGACAGGGATGAACTATGGCTACACCTTC	CSVGTGMNYGYTF	TRBD1	.	TRBV29-1	TRBJ1-2
TGTGCCACCAGCCTTCTAGCGGGAGGGCTAGATACGCAGTATTTT	CATSLLAGGLDTQYF	TRBD2	once	TRBV15	TRBJ2-3
TGTGCCAGTAGTGCGAGGGGGGGCTCAGATACGCAGTATTTT	CASSARGGSDTQYF	.	.	TRBV19	TRBJ2-3
TGTGCCAGCAGTGAATCGGAGAACACTGAAGCTTTCTTT	CASSESENTEAFF	.	.	TRBV6-1	TRBJ1-1
TGTGCCACCCGGACAGCGAACACTGAAGCTTTCTTT	CATRTANTEAFF	.	few	TRBV27	TRBJ1-1
TGTGCCAGCAGCCAAGGGGGGGGCCAAGAGACCCAGTACTTC	CASSQGGGQETQYF	TRBD2	.	TRBV4-2	TRBJ2-5
TGTGCCAGCACCCACGGGACCGAAATACGAGAGCAGTACTTC	CASTHGTEIREQYF	.	medium-sized	TRBV7-9	TRBJ2-7
TGTGCCAGCAGTTTCGGACCCCAGAGGGGCTACACCTTC	CASSFGPQRGYTF	.	.	TRBV28	TRBJ1-2
TGTGCCAGCAGTTTTAGCCGGCACCAGCCCCAGCATTTT	CASSFSRHQPQHF	.	once	TRBV28	TRBJ1-5
TGTGCCAGTAGTTCGGGGACGGTCCTGGGGCCTAACTATGGCTACACCTTC	CASSSGTVLGPNYGYTF	.	.	TRBV19	TRBJ1-2
TGTGCCAGTAGTGCGTCAGATACGCAGTATTTT	CASSASDTQYF	.	once	TRBV19	TRBJ2-3
TGTGCCAGCAGCTTAGGGAGGGAAGAGGAGCTGTTTTTT	CASSLGREEELFF	.	.	TRBV11-3	TRBJ2-2
TGTGCCAGCAGCCAAGGAACTTACAATCAGCCCCAGCATTTT	CASSQGTYNQPQHF	.	.	TRBV9	TRBJ1-5
TGTGCCAGCAGCCAAGTGGGACGGGGAGATACGCAGTATTTT	CASSQVGRGDTQYF	.	few	TRBV14	TRBJ2-3
TGTGCCAGCTCACCACGGAAGGGGGCCGAGGAAGAAAAACTGTTTTTT	CASSPRKGAEEEKLFF	TRBD1	.	TRBV18	TRBJ1-4
TGCAGCGCTGTACCACAAGGACAAGGGGAGACCCAGTACTTC	CSAVPQGQGETQYF	.	.	TRBV29-1	TRBJ2-5
TGTGCCAGCAGCAGGGACAGTAGCACTGAAGCTTTCTTT	CASSRDSSTEAFF	TRBD1	.	TRBV5-4	TRBJ1-1
TGTGCCAGCAGCTTGGCGACGACGAGAGGGCACTTC	CASSLATTRGHF	.	.	TRBV5-6	TRBJ1-2
TGTGCCAGCAGCTTCTCAACCTCGGGACCCTCTGGAAACACCATATATTTT	CASSFSTSGPSGNTIYF	.	.	TRBV7-9	TRBJ1-3
TGCAGCGTTGTGGGCTCTGGGGCCAACGTCCTGACTTTC	CSVVGSGANVLTF	.	.	TRBV29-1	TRBJ2-6
TGTGCCAGCATCCCGACAGGGAGGGTTCATGGCTACACCTTC	CASIPTGRVHGYTF	TRBD1	.	TRBV28	TRBJ1-2
TGTGCCAGCAGCAGAACAGCGGGGGCGAGCACAGATACGCAGTATTTT	CASSRTAGASTDTQYF	TRBD2	.	TRBV7-2	TRBJ2-3
TGTGCTAGCAGCTCCAGGGAGGGCACTGAAGCTTTCTTT	CASSSREGTEAFF	.	.	TRBV7-7	TRBJ1-1
TGTGCCAGCATACAGCACGAGGAAGAGACCCAGTACTTC	CASIQHEEETQYF	.	.	TRBV2	TRBJ2-5
TGTGCCAGTCGGAGGGCGGGAAACACAGATACGCAGTATTTT	CASRRAGNTDTQYF	.	.	TRBV2	TRBJ2-3
TGTGCCAGTAGTTCGGACATCCAAGAGACCCAGTACTTC	CASSSDIQETQYF	.	.	TRBV19	TRBJ2-5
TGTGCCAGCTCACCTGGGGACGGGACTCTGGGCTACACCTTC	CASSPGDGTLGYTF	.	few	TRBV18	TRBJ1-2
TGTGCCAGCAGTTCCCCTAGGGGGAGGGACACCGGGGAGCTGTTTTTT	CASSSPRGRDTGELFF	.	.	TRBV28	TRBJ2-2
TGTGCCAGTAGTATTTGGGGTTCGGGGAACACTGAAGCTTTCTTT	CASSIWGSGNTEAFF	.	.	TRBV19	TRBJ1-1
TGTGCCAGCAGTGAAAAGGCTGAAGCTTTCTTT	CASSEKAEAFF	.	.	TRBV2	TRBJ1-1
TGTGCCAGCAGCTTATTTAGCGGGGCCAAAGATACGCAGTATTTT	CASSLFSGAKDTQYF	TRBD2	few	TRBV7-9	TRBJ2-3
TGTGCCAGCAGCCGGACAGGGAGGGGAACTAATGAAAAACTGTTTTTT	CASSRTGRGTNEKLFF	TRBD1	.	TRBV5-8	TRBJ1-4
TGCAGTGCTGCCCCCCTAGATGGGGCTTTCTTT	CSAAPLDGAFF	.	few	TRBV20-1	TRBJ1-1
TGCAGCGTTTCCGGGACAGGGTCTGAAGCTTTCTTT	CSVSGTGSEAFF	TRBD1	few	TRBV29-1	TRBJ1-1
TGTGCCAGCAGCTTTGGGGTAGGACAGCTTTTCTCTGGAAACACCATATATTTT	CASSFGVGQLFSGNTIYF	.	.	TRBV7-3	TRBJ1-3